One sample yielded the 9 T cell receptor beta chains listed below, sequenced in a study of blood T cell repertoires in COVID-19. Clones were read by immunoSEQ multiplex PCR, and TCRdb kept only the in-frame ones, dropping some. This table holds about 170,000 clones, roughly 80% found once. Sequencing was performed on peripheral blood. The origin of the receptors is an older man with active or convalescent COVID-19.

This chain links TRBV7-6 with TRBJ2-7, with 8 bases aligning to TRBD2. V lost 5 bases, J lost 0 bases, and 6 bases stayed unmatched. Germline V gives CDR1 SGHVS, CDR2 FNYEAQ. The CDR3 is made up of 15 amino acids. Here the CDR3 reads CASSQDAGGSYEQYF. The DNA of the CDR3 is TGTGCCAGCAGCCAGGACGCGGGAGGCTCCTACGAGCAGTACTTC.

CDR3 coding DNA: TGTGCCAGCTCACCATCCCGGGACAAGGTGGGTCAGCCCCAGCATTTT. Its protein product is CASSPSRDKVGQPQHF. The V call is TRBV18, the J call TRBJ1-5; TRBD1 is a possible D gene (6 bases). Between the trimmed V and J ends, which lost 2 bases and 6 bases, there was a span of 17 bases. Germline V gene data show CDR1 as KGHSH and CDR2 as LQKENI. CDR3 length equals 16 residues.

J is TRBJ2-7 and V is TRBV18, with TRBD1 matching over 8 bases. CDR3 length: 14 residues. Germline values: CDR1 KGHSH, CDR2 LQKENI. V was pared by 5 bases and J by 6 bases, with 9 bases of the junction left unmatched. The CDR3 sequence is CASSTTYDRGEQYF. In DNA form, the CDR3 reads TGTGCCAGCTCAACAACTTACGACAGGGGCGAGCAGTACTTC. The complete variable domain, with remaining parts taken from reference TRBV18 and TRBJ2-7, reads NAGVMQNPRHLVRRRGQEARLRCSPMKGHSHVYWYRQLPEEGLKFMVYLQKENIIDESGMPKERFSAEFPKEGPSILRIQQVVRGDSAAYFCASSTTYDRGEQYFGPGTRLTVT.

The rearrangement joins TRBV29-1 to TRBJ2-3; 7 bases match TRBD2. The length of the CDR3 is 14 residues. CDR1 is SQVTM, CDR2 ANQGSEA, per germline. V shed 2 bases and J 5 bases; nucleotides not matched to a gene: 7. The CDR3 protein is CSVERGVGRDTQYF. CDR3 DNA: TGCAGCGTTGAACGGGGGGTGGGTCGAGATACGCAGTATTTT.

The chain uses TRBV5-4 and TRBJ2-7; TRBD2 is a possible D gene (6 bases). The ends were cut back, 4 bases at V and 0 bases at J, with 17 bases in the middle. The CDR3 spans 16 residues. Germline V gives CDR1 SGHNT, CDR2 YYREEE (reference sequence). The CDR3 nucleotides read TGTGCCAGCAGCCTCAGCGTCGGGGGAGTCTCCTACGAGCAGTACTTC. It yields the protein CASSLSVGGVSYEQYF.

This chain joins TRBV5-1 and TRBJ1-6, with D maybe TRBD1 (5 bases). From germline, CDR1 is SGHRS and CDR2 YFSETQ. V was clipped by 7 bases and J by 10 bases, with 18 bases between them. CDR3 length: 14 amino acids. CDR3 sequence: CASAKLGAESPLHF. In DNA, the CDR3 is TGCGCCAGCGCCAAATTAGGGGCCGAGTCACCCCTCCACTTT.

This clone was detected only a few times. CDR3: CASSIREQGGEKLFF. The DNA for the CDR3 is TGCGCCAGCAGCATACGGGAACAGGGTGGGGAAAAACTGTTTTTT. This chain connects TRBV5-1 to TRBJ1-4, with D perhaps TRBD1 (6 bases). The V end lost 4 bases, the J end lost 8 bases, and 18 bases lay between the germline ends. The CDR3 is made up of 15 amino acids. The V gene's germline CDR1 is SGHRS and CDR2 YFSETQ. Using reference TRBV5-1 and TRBJ1-4 for the parts outside the CDR3, the full variable domain is KAGVTQTPRYLIKTRGQQVTLSCSPISGHRSVSWYQQTPGQGLQFLFEYFSETQRNKGNFPGRFSGRQFSNSRSEMNVSTLELGDSALYLCASSIREQGGEKLFFGSGTQLSVL.

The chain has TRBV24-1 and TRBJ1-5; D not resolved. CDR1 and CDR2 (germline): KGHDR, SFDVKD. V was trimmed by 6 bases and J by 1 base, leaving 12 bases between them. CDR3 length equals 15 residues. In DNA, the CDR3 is TGTGCCACCAGTAAGGGCAGCGGGAGCAATCAGCCCCAGCATTTT. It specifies CATSKGSGSNQPQHF.

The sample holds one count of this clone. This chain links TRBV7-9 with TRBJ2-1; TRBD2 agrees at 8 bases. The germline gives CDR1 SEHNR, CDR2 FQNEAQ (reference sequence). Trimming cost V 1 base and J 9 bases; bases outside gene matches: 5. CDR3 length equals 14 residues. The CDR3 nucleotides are TGTGCCAGCAGCTTAGGGCTAGCGGGCGCTGAGCAGTTCTTC. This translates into CASSLGLAGAEQFF.